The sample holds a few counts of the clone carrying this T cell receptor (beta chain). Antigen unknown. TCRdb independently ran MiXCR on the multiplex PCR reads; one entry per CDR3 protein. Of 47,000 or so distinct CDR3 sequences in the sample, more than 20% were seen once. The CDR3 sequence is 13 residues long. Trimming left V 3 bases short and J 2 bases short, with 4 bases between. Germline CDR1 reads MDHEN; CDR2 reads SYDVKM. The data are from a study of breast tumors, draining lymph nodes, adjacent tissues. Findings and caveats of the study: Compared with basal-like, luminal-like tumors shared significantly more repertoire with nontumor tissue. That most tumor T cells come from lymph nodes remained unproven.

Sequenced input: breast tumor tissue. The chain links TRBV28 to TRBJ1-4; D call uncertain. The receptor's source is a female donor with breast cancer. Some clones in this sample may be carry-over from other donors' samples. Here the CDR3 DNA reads TGTGCCAGCAGTTTTGTGACTAATGAAAAACTGTTTTTT. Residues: CASSFVTNEKLFF.